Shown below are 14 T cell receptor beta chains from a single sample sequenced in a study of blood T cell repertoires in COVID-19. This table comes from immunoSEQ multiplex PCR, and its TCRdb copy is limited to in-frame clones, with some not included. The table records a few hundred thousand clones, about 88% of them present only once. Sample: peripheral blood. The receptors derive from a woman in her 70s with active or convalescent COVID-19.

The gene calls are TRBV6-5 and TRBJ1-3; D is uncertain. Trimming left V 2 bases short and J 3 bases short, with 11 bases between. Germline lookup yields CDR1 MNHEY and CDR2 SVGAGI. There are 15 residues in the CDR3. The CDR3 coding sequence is TGTGCCAGCAGTTACGGGGAGGGCCTTGGAAACACCATATATTTT. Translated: CASSYGEGLGNTIYF.

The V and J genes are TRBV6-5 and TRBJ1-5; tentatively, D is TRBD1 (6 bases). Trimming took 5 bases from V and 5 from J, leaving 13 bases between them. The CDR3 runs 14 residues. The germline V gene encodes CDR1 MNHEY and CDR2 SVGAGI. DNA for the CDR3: TGTGCCAGCAGTCCCCGGACAGTCGATCAGCCCCAGCATTTT. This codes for CASSPRTVDQPQHF.

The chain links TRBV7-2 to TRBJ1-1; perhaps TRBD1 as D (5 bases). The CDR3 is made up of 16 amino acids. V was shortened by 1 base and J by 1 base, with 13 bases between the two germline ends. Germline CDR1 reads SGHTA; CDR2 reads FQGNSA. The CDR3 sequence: CASSLVGALGNTEAFF. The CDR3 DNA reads TGTGCCAGCAGCTTAGTTGGGGCCTTGGGGAACACTGAAGCTTTCTTT.

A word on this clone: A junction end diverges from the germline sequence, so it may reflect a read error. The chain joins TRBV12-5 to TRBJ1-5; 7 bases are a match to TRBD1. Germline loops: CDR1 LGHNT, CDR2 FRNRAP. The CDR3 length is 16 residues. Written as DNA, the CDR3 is TGTGCTAGTGGTTTAGGAAGCAGGGGCTTCAGGGGGGAGGTTGTTTTT. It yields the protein CASGLGSRGFRGEVVF. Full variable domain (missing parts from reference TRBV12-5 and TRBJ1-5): DARVTQTPRHKVTEMGQEVTMRCQPILGHNTVFWYRQTMMQGLELLAYFRNRAPLDDSGMPKDRFSAEMPDATLATLKIQPSEPRDSAVYFCASGLGSRGFRGEVVFGDGTRLSIL.

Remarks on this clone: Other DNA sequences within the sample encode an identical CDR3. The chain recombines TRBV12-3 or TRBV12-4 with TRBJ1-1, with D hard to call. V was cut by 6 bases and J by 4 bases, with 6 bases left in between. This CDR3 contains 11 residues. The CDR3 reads CASSRSTEAFF. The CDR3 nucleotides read TGTGCCAGCAGCCGGAGCACTGAAGCTTTCTTT.

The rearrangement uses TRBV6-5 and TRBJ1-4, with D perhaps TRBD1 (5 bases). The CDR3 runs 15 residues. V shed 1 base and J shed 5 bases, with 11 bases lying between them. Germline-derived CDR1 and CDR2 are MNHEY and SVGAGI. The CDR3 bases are TGTGCCAGCAGTTACTACGGGGGGAGGAATGAAAAACTGTTTTTT. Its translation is CASSYYGGRNEKLFF.

CDR3 residues: CASSPLTGGGFF. The CDR3 coding sequence is TGTGCCAGCAGCCCCCTGACAGGTGGTGGGTTCTTC. The genes are TRBV6-5 and TRBJ2-1; D might be TRBD1 (6 bases). CDR3 length: 12 residues. Germline lookup yields CDR1 MNHEY and CDR2 SVGAGI. The ends were cut back, 6 bases at V and 15 bases at J, with 18 bases in the middle.

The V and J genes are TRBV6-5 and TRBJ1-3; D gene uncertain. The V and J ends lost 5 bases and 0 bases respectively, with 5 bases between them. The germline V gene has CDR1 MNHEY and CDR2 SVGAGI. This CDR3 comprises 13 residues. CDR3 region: CASSQVSGNTIYF. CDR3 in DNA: TGTGCCAGCAGTCAGGTCTCTGGAAACACCATATATTTT.

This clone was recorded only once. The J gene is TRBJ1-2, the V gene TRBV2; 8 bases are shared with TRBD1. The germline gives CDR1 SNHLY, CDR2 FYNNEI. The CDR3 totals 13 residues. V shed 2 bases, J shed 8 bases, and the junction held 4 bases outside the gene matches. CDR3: CASSEQGAAGYTF. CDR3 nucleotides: TGTGCCAGCAGTGAACAGGGGGCGGCGGGCTACACCTTC.

As DNA, the CDR3 is TGCGCCAGCAGCTTGGCGACAGGCCTAAATTCCTACGAGCAGTACTTC. Translation gives CASSLATGLNSYEQYF. The V and J genes are TRBV5-1 and TRBJ2-7, with D possibly being TRBD1 (6 bases). Trimming cost V 0 bases and J 1 base, with 14 bases left between them. There are 16 residues in the CDR3. Germline V gives CDR1 SGHRS, CDR2 YFSETQ. Based on the CDR3 plus reference TRBV5-1 and TRBJ2-7, the full variable domain is KAGVTQTPRYLIKTRGQQVTLSCSPISGHRSVSWYQQTPGQGLQFLFEYFSETQRNKGNFPGRFSGRQFSNSRSEMNVSTLELGDSALYLCASSLATGLNSYEQYFGPGTRLTVT.

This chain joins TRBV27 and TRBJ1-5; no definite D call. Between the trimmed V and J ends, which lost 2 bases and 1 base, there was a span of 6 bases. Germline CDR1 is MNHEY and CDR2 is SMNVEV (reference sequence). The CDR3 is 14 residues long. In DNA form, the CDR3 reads TGTGCCAGCAGTTTACTGGGCAGCAATCAGCCCCAGCATTTT. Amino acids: CASSLLGSNQPQHF.

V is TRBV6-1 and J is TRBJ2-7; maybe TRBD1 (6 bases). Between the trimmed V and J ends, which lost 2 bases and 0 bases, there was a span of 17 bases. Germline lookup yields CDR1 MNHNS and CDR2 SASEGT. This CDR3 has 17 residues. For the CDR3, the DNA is TGTGCCAGCAGTGAAATACTCAGACAGGCCGCCTCCTACGAGCAGTACTTC. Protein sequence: CASSEILRQAASYEQYF.

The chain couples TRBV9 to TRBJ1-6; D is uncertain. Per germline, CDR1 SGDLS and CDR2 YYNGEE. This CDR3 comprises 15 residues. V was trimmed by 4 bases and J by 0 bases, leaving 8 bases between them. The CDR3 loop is CASSSGSSYNSPLHF. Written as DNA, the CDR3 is TGTGCCAGCAGCTCTGGGAGCTCCTATAATTCACCCCTCCACTTT. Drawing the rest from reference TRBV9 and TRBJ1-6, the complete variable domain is DSGVTQTPKHLITATGQRVTLRCSPRSGDLSVYWYQQSLDQGLQFLIQYYNGEERAKGNILERFSAQQFPDLHSELNLSSLELGDSALYFCASSSGSSYNSPLHFGNGTRLTVT.

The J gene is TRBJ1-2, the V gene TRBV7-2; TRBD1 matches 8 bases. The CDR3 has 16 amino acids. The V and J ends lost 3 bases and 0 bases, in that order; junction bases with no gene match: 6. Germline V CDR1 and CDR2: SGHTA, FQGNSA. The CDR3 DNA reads TGTGCCAGCAGCTTCTACTCGGGACAGGCTAACTATGGCTACACCTTC. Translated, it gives CASSFYSGQANYGYTF.